This T cell receptor beta chain is from a study of blood T cell repertoires in COVID-19. Turning to the study itself: Some COVID-19 samples were acute and others convalescent; all came from the United States, Italy and Spain. The analysed material was cDNA or gDNA that came from T cells, B-cell-depleted T cells, or PBMCs.

The V and J ends lost 7 bases and 1 base, in that order; junction bases with no gene match: 7. CDR3 length equals 15 residues. Germline V gene data show CDR1 as SGHRS and CDR2 as YFSETQ. In the original workflow: Nucleated cell number was recorded as an estimate derived from reference gene primer amplification. Assay: immunoSEQ multiplex PCR; the TCRdb copy retains only in-frame clones and omits some. V, J and clone size are taken as reported in that table, and D and trimming were inferred from the DNA itself. This sample yields approximately 200,000 clones, of which about 85% are seen a single time; about 11% belongs to the top ten.

This TCR was sampled from an elderly woman with COVID-19, enrolled during active disease. Sequences were obtained from peripheral blood. V gene TRBV5-1 combines with J gene TRBJ2-3; 9 bases agree with TRBD2. CDR3 coding DNA: TGCGCCAGCGGAGCGGGGGGCCTAGGCACAGATACGCAGTATTTT. Translating it yields CASGAGGLGTDTQYF.